These T cell receptor beta chains were read from a single sample in a study of identical twins. Each CDR3 protein is one row after TCRdb ran MiXCR on the 5' RACE reads. This table has hundreds of thousands of distinct CDR3 sequences, roughly 10% appearing once. Sequenced sample: memory (CD45RO+) T cells sorted from blood. The receptors were sampled from a woman between 18 and 29 years old in good health. Both conserved end residues are part of each CDR3. Each record gives: D gene, V gene, J gene, clone size, CDR3 protein, CDR3 DNA. The D gene is left open where the match is weak. Clone sizes are given selectively: once, few, many, or a class where the clone is expanded.

>NA|TRBV12-3/TRBV12-4|TRBJ2-7|many
CASSLGPSYEQYF
TGTGCCAGCAGTTTAGGGCCATCCTACGAGCAGTACTTC
>NA|TRBV28|TRBJ2-7|NA
CASSLFFGGEQYF
TGTGCCAGCAGTTTATTTTTCGGAGGGGAGCAGTACTTC
>NA|TRBV19|TRBJ2-6|few
CASSSSGVISGANVLTF
TGTGCCAGTAGTTCGTCAGGGGTAATCTCTGGGGCCAACGTCCTGACTTTC
>NA|TRBV7-2|TRBJ1-1|many
CASSLDREGEAFF
TGTGCCAGCAGCTTAGACAGGGAGGGTGAAGCTTTCTTT
>NA|TRBV12-3/TRBV12-4|TRBJ1-1|NA
CASSSWWGNTEAFF
TGTGCCAGCAGTTCATGGTGGGGGAACACTGAAGCTTTCTTT
>NA|TRBV20-1|TRBJ1-3|many
CSARDSLSGNTIYF
TGCAGTGCTAGGGATTCGCTCTCTGGAAACACCATATATTTT
>NA|TRBV9|TRBJ2-1|few
CASSLPGERFASNEQFF
TGTGCCAGCAGCTTACCGGGGGAGAGATTCGCTAGTAATGAGCAGTTCTTC
>NA|TRBV20-1|TRBJ1-6|few
CSAGQTGFSTPLHF
TGCAGTGCCGGGCAAACGGGGTTCTCAACACCCCTCCACTTT
>TRBD1|TRBV5-5|TRBJ2-7|few
CASSSGTGGFAGGKQYF
TGTGCCAGCAGCTCAGGGACAGGGGGCTTTGCGGGAGGCAAGCAGTACTTC
>NA|TRBV20-1|TRBJ1-5|NA
CSARVAGASNQPQHF
TGCAGTGCTAGAGTGGCGGGGGCGAGCAATCAGCCCCAGCATTTT
>TRBD1|TRBV19|TRBJ1-5|NA
CASTDRLNQPQHF
TGTGCCAGTACGGACAGGCTTAATCAGCCCCAGCATTTT
>NA|TRBV6-1|TRBJ2-5|NA
CAIREETQYF
TGTGCCATCCGAGAAGAGACCCAGTACTTC
>TRBD1|TRBV20-1|TRBJ2-3|NA
CSARGQGNTDTQYF
TGCAGTGCTAGGGGACAGGGGAACACAGATACGCAGTATTTT
>NA|TRBV15|TRBJ2-2|few
CATSGEQGIGELFF
TGTGCCACCAGCGGTGAGCAGGGGATCGGGGAGCTGTTTTTT
>NA|TRBV25-1|TRBJ2-2|few
CASSGGQYTGELFF
TGTGCCAGCAGTGGGGGACAATACACCGGGGAGCTGTTTTTT
>NA|TRBV4-3|TRBJ2-7|few
CASSQGSGSRGEYEQYF
TGCGCCAGCAGCCAAGGAAGTGGTAGCCGAGGCGAGTACGAGCAGTACTTC